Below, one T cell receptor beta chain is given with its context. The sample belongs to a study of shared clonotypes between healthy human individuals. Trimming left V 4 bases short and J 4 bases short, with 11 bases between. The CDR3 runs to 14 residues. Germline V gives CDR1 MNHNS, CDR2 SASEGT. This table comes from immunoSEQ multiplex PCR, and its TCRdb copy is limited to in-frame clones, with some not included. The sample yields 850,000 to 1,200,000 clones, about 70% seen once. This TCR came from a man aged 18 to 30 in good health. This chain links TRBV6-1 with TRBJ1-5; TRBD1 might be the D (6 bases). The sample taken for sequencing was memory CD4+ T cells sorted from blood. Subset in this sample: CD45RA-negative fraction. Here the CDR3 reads CASSGQGPNQPQHF. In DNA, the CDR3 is TGTGCCAGCAGTGGCCAGGGGCCTAATCAGCCCCAGCATTTT.